These T cell receptor beta chains were read from a single sample in a study of blood T cell repertoires in COVID-19. The protocol was immunoSEQ multiplex PCR, while the TCRdb copy is restricted to in-frame clones and leaves out a portion. The repertoire holds about 92,000 clones, about two thirds seen once, with approximately 25% in the top ten. The sequencing input was peripheral blood. The receptors here all came from an older woman in a cohort sampled during active or convalescent COVID-19. Each CDR3 is given with its conserved first and last residue. The D gene is left open where the match is weak. A clone size is listed for some rows: how often the clone was seen (once, few, many), or a class if it is expanded.

D gene: TRBD2; V gene: TRBV7-2; J gene: TRBJ2-1; clone size: .; CDR3 DNA: TGTGCCAGCACCGAGGGACTAGCGGGGATCTATGAGCAGTTCTTC; CDR3 protein: CASTEGLAGIYEQFF
D gene: TRBD2; V gene: TRBV29-1; J gene: TRBJ2-1; clone size: .; CDR3 DNA: TGCAGCGTAACGACTAGCGGGGGGCCCAGGCCCGCCAATGAGCAGTTCTTC; CDR3 protein: CSVTTSGGPRPANEQFF
D gene: TRBD2; V gene: TRBV6-5; J gene: TRBJ2-7; clone size: .; CDR3 DNA: TGTGCCAGCAGTTACATAGCGGGGGGGTCCTACGAGCAGTACTTC; CDR3 protein: CASSYIAGGSYEQYF
D gene: .; V gene: TRBV6-6; J gene: TRBJ1-2; clone size: many; CDR3 DNA: TGTGCCAGCAGTTTGGCCGGGTTTCGGTTAAACTATGGCTACACCTTC; CDR3 protein: CASSLAGFRLNYGYTF
D gene: TRBD2; V gene: TRBV11-3; J gene: TRBJ2-7; clone size: .; CDR3 DNA: TGTGCCAGCAGCCCCAAGGGACTAGCGATCGACGAGCAGTACTTC; CDR3 protein: CASSPKGLAIDEQYF
D gene: .; V gene: TRBV5-4; J gene: TRBJ1-2; clone size: .; CDR3 DNA: TGTGCCAGCAGCTTGGTACAGACCTATGGCTACACCTTC; CDR3 protein: CASSLVQTYGYTF
D gene: .; V gene: TRBV27; J gene: TRBJ2-3; clone size: once; CDR3 DNA: TGTGCCAGCAGTTTAAGTGCAGGGTGGGCAGATACGCAGTATTTT; CDR3 protein: CASSLSAGWADTQYF
D gene: TRBD1; V gene: TRBV18; J gene: TRBJ2-6; clone size: .; CDR3 DNA: TGTGCCAGCTCACCCCTAGGACAGGCGTTCTCTGGGGCCAACGTCCTGACTTTC; CDR3 protein: CASSPLGQAFSGANVLTF
D gene: TRBD1; V gene: TRBV19; J gene: TRBJ2-5; clone size: .; CDR3 DNA: TGTGCCAGTAGTATGGGTGGACAGGGAGGCCAAGAGACCCAGTACTTC; CDR3 protein: CASSMGGQGGQETQYF
D gene: .; V gene: TRBV30; J gene: TRBJ2-3; clone size: .; CDR3 DNA: TGTGCCTGGAGACGTTTTGGGCGCGGCACAGATACGCAGTATTTT; CDR3 protein: CAWRRFGRGTDTQYF
D gene: .; V gene: TRBV3-1/TRBV3-2; J gene: TRBJ1-5; clone size: few; CDR3 DNA: TGTGCCAGCAGCCTCCAGTATAGCAATCAGCCCCAGCATTTT; CDR3 protein: CASSLQYSNQPQHF
D gene: .; V gene: TRBV5-1; J gene: TRBJ1-4; clone size: .; CDR3 DNA: TGCGCCAGCAGACCAGGGGCGACTAATGAAAAACTGTTTTTT; CDR3 protein: CASRPGATNEKLFF
D gene: .; V gene: TRBV3-1/TRBV3-2; J gene: TRBJ1-6; clone size: .; CDR3 DNA: TGTGCCAGCAGCCAAGTGCCCGGGGGGAATTCACCCCTCCACTTT; CDR3 protein: CASSQVPGGNSPLHF
D gene: TRBD1; V gene: TRBV2; J gene: TRBJ2-1; clone size: .; CDR3 DNA: TGTGCCAGCAGTTCGGACAGGTTCCGGAATGAGCAGTTCTTC; CDR3 protein: CASSSDRFRNEQFF
D gene: TRBD1; V gene: TRBV6-5; J gene: TRBJ1-1; clone size: once; CDR3 DNA: TGTGCCACCCGGGGACAGATGCGTACTGAAGCTTTCTTT; CDR3 protein: CATRGQMRTEAFF
D gene: TRBD2; V gene: TRBV7-9; J gene: TRBJ2-7; clone size: few; CDR3 DNA: TGTGCCAGCAGCTTAGCGGGGTGGGGACTAGCGAGCGAGCAGTACTTC; CDR3 protein: CASSLAGWGLASEQYF
D gene: .; V gene: TRBV6-2/TRBV6-3; J gene: TRBJ1-6; clone size: .; CDR3 DNA: TGTGCCAGCAGTTACGGGGGCCCCTTCACCCTCCACTTT; CDR3 protein: CASSYGGPFTLHF
D gene: TRBD2; V gene: TRBV5-1; J gene: TRBJ2-1; clone size: .; CDR3 DNA: TGCGCCAGCAGCTTGGGAACTAGCGGGATAAACAATGAGCAGTTCTTC; CDR3 protein: CASSLGTSGINNEQFF
D gene: .; V gene: TRBV2; J gene: TRBJ1-5; clone size: few; CDR3 DNA: TGTGCCAGCAGTGCGGGGAGCCGCAATCAGCCCCAGCATTTT; CDR3 protein: CASSAGSRNQPQHF
D gene: .; V gene: TRBV27; J gene: TRBJ2-1; clone size: .; CDR3 DNA: TGTGCCAGCAGCCTCATCGCCGGGGTCAATGAGCAGTTCTTC; CDR3 protein: CASSLIAGVNEQFF
D gene: .; V gene: TRBV29-1; J gene: TRBJ1-1; clone size: .; CDR3 DNA: TGCAGCGTTGAACAGCGTTACACTGAAGCTTTCTTT; CDR3 protein: CSVEQRYTEAFF
D gene: TRBD1; V gene: TRBV9; J gene: TRBJ2-3; clone size: .; CDR3 DNA: TGTGCCAGCAGCGTAGAGTCACAGGGGGCGGATACGCAGTATTTT; CDR3 protein: CASSVESQGADTQYF
D gene: .; V gene: TRBV5-1; J gene: TRBJ1-1; clone size: once; CDR3 DNA: TGCGCCAGCAGCAAGACAGAGAACACTGAAGCTTTCTTT; CDR3 protein: CASSKTENTEAFF